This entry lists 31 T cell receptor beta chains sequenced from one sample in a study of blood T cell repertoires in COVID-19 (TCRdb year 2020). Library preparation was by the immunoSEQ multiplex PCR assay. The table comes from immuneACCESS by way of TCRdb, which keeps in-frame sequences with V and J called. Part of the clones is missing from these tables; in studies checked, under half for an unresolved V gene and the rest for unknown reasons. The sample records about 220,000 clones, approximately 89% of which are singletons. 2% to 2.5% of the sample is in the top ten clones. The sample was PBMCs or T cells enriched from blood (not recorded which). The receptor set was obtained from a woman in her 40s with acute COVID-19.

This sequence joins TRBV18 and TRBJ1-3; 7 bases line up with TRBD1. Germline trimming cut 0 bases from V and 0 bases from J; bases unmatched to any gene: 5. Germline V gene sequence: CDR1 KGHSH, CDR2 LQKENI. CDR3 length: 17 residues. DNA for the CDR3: TGTGCCAGCTCACCACCGATCTCAGGGGGCTCTGGAAACACCATATATTTT. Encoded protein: CASSPPISGGSGNTIYF.

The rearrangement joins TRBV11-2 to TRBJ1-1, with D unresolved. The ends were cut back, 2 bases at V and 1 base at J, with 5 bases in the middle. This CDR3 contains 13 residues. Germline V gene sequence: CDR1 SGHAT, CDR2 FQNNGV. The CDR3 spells CASSLSENTEAFF. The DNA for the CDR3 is TGTGCCAGCAGCTTATCAGAGAACACTGAAGCTTTCTTT.

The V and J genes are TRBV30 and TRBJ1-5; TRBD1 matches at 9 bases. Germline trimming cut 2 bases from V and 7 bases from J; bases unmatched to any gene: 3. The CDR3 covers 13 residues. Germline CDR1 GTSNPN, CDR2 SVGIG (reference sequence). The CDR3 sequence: CAWSRDREQPQHF. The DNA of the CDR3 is TGTGCCTGGAGTAGGGACAGGGAACAGCCCCAGCATTTT.

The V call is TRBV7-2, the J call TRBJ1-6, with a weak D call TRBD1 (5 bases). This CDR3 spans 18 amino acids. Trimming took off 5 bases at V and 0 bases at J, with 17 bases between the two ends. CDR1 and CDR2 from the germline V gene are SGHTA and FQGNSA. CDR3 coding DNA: TGTGCCAGCAGCCGCATGGTGGACAAGAGCTCCTATAATTCACCCCTCCACTTT. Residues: CASSRMVDKSSYNSPLHF.

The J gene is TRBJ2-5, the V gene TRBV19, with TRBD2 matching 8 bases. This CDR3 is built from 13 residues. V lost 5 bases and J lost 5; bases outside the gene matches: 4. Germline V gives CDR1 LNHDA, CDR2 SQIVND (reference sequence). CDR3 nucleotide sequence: TGTGCCAGTAGTCGCGGGAGGAGGGAGACCCAGTACTTC. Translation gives CASSRGRRETQYF.

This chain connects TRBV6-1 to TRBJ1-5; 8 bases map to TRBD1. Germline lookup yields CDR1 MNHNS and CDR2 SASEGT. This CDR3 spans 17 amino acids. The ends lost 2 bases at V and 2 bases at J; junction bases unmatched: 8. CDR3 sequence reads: CASSENSRGQGNQPQHF. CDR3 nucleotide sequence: TGTGCCAGCAGTGAAAATTCCAGGGGGCAGGGCAATCAGCCCCAGCATTTT.

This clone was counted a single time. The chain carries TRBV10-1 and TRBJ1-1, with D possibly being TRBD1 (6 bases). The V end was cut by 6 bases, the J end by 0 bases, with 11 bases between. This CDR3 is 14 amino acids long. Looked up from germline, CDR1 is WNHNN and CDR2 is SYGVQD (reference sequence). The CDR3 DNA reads TGCGCCAGCAGACCGGACAGCTTGAACACTGAAGCTTTCTTT. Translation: CASRPDSLNTEAFF.

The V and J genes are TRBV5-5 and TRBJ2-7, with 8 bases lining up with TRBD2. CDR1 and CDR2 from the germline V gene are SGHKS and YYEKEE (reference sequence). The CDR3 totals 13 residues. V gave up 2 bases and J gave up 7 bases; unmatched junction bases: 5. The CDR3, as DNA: TGTGCCAGCAGCTTTGATAGCGGGATTGAGCAGTACTTC. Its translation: CASSFDSGIEQYF.

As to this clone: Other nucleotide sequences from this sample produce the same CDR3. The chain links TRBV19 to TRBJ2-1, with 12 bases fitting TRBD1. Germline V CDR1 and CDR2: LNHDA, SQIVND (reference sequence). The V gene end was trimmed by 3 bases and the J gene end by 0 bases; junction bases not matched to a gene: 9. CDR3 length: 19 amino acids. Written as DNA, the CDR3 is TGTGCCAGTAGTATTCGGGGACAGGGGGCCATAAGCTCCTACAATGAGCAGTTCTTC. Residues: CASSIRGQGAISSYNEQFF.

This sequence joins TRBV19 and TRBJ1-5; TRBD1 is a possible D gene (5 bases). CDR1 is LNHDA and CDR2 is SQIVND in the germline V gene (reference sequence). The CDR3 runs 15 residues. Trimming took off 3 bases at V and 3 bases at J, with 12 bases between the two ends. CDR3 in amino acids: CASSMGGTYNQPQHF. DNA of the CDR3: TGTGCCAGTAGTATGGGGGGGACCTACAATCAGCCCCAGCATTTT.

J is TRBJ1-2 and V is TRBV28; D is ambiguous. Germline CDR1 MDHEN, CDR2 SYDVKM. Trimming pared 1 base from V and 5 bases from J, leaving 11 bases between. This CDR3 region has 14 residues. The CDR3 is CASSLSPTPYGYTF. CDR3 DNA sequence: TGTGCCAGCAGTTTATCCCCAACTCCGTATGGCTACACCTTC.

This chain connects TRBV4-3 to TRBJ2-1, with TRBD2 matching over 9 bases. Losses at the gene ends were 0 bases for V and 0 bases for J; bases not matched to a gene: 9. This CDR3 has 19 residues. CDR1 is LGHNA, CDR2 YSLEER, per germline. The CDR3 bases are TGCGCCAGCAGCCAAGACGCTAGCGGGGACCCGAGCTCCTACAATGAGCAGTTCTTC. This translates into CASSQDASGDPSSYNEQFF.

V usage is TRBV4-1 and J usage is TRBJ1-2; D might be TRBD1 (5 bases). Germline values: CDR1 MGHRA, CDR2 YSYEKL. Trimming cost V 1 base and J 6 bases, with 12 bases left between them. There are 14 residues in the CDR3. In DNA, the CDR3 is TGCGCCAGCAGCCAAGCCCTTAACAGGCATGGCTACACCTTC. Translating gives CASSQALNRHGYTF.

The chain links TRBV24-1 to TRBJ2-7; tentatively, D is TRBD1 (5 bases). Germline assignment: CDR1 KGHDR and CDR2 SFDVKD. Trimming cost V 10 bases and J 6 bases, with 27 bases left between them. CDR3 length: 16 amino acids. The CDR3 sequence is CATAGSIPIPKREQYV. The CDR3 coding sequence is TGTGCCACGGCAGGGTCAATTCCAATCCCCAAACGCGAGCAGTACGTC.

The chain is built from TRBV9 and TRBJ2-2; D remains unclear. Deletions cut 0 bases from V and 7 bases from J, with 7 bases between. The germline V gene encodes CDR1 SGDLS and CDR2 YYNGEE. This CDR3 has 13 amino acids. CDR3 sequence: CASSVDFLGELFF. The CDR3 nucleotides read TGTGCCAGCAGCGTAGATTTTCTCGGGGAGCTGTTTTTT.

The CDR3 here is CATRTGRTSTDTQYF. CDR3 sequence (DNA): TGTGCCACAAGGACAGGGAGGACTAGCACAGATACGCAGTATTTT. The rearrangement links TRBV15 to TRBJ2-3; 8 positions agree with TRBD1. V trimming: 9 bases; J trimming: 0 bases; junction bases outside the gene matches: 8. This CDR3 contains 15 residues. In germline, CDR1 is LNHNV, CDR2 YYDKDF (reference sequence).

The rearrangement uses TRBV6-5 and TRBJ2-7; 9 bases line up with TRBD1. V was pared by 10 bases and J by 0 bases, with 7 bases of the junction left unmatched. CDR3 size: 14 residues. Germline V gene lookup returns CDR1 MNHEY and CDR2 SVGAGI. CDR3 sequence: CATGDRVSSYEQYF. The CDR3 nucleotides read TGTGCCACCGGGGACAGGGTTAGCTCCTACGAGCAGTACTTC.

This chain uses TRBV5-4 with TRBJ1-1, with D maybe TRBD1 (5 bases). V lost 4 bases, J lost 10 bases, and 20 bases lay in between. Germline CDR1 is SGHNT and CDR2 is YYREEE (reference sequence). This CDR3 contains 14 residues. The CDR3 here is CASSRAGLGASAFF. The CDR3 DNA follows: TGTGCCAGCAGCAGGGCAGGGCTCGGTGCGTCAGCTTTCTTT.

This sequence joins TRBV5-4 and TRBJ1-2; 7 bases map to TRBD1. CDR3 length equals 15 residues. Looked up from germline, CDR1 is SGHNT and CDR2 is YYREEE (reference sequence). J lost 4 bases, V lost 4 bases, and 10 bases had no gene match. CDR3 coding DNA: TGTGCCAGCAGCGCTGGAGGGGGCGCTGGCTATGGCTACACCTTC. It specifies CASSAGGGAGYGYTF.

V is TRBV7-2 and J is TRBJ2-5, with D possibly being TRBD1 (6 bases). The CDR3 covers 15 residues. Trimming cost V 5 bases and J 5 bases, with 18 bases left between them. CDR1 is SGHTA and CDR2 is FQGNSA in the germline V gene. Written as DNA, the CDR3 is TGTGCCAGCAGCCCCAGGGGCTTCCGGGCCGAGACCCAGTACTTC. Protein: CASSPRGFRAETQYF. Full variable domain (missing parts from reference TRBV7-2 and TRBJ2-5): GAGVSQSPSNKVTEKGKDVELRCDPISGHTALYWYRQSLGQGLEFLIYFQGNSAPDKSGLPSDRFSAERTGGSVSTLTIQRTQQEDSAVYLCASSPRGFRAETQYFGPGTRLLVL.

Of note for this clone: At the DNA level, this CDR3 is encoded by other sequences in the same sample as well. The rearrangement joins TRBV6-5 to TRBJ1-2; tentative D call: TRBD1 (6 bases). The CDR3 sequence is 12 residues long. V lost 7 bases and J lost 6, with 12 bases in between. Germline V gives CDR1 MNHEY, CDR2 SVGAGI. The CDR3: CASKQGADGYTF. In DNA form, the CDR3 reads TGTGCCAGCAAACAGGGTGCGGATGGCTACACCTTC.

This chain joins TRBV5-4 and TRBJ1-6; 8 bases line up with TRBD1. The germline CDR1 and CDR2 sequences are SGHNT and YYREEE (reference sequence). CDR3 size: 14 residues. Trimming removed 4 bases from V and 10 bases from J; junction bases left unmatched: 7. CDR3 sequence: CASSPRGRGSPLHF. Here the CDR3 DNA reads TGTGCCAGCAGCCCCAGGGGGCGCGGCTCACCCCTCCACTTT.

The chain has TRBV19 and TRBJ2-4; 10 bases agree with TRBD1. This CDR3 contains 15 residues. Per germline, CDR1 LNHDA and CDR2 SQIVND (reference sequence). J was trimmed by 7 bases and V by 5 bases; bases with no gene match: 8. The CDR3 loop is CASSLDRGEGNIQYF. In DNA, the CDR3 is TGTGCCAGTAGTTTGGACAGGGGGGAGGGGAACATTCAGTACTTC.

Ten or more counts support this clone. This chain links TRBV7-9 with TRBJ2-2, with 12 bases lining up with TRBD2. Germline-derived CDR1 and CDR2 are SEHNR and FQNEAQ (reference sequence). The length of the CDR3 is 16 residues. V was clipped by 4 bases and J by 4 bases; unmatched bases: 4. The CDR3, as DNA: TGTGCCAGCAGCTCACTAGCGGGGGGAGGCACCGGGGAGCTGTTTTTT. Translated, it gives CASSSLAGGGTGELFF.

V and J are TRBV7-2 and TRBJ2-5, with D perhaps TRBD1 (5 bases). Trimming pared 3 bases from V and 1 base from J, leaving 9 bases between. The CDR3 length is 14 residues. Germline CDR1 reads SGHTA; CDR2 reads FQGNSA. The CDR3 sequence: CASSFGHTQETQYF. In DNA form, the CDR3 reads TGTGCCAGCAGCTTCGGACACACCCAAGAGACCCAGTACTTC.

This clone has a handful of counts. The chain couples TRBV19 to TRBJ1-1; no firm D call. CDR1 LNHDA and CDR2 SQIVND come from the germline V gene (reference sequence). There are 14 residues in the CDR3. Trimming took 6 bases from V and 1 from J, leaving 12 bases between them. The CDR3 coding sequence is TGTGCCAGTAGAATACGGGGTTCGAACACTGAAGCTTTCTTT. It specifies CASRIRGSNTEAFF.

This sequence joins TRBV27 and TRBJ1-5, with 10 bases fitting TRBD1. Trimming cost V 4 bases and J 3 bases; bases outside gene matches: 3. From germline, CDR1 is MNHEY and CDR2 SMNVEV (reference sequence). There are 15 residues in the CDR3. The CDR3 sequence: CASSSGQGNNQPQHF. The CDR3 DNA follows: TGTGCCAGCAGTTCGGGACAGGGGAACAATCAGCCCCAGCATTTT.

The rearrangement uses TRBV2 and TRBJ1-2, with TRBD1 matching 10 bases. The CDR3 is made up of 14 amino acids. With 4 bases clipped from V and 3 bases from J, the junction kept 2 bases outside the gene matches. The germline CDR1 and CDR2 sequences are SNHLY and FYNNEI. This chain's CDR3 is CASSGTGGDYGYTF. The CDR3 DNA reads TGTGCCAGCAGTGGGACAGGGGGAGACTATGGCTACACCTTC.

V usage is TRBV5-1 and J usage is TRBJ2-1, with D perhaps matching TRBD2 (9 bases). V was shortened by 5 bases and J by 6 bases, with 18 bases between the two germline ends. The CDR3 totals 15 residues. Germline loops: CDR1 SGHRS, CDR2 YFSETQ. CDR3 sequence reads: CASRDRVAGVNEQFF. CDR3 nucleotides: TGCGCCAGCAGGGACAGGGTAGCGGGAGTCAATGAGCAGTTCTTC. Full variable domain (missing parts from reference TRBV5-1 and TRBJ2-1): KAGVTQTPRYLIKTRGQQVTLSCSPISGHRSVSWYQQTPGQGLQFLFEYFSETQRNKGNFPGRFSGRQFSNSRSEMNVSTLELGDSALYLCASRDRVAGVNEQFFGPGTRLTVL.

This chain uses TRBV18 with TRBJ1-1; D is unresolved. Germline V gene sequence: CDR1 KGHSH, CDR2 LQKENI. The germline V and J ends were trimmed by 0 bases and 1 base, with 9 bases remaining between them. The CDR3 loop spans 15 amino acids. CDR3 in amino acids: CASSPPSRGNTEAFF. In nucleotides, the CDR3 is TGTGCCAGCTCACCACCATCGAGAGGGAACACTGAAGCTTTCTTT.

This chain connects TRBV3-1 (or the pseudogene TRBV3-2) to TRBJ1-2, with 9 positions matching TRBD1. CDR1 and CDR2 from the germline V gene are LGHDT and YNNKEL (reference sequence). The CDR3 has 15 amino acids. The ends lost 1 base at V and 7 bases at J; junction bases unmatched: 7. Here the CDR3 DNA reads TGTGCCAGCAGCCAAGTTCGCGACAGGGGGGCTGGCTACACCTTC. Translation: CASSQVRDRGAGYTF.